This T cell receptor beta chain was identified during a study of blood T cell repertoires in COVID-19. The wider study: Samples of COVID-19 (acute and convalescent) were obtained from the United States, Italy and Spain. PBMCs, B-cell-depleted T cells, or T cells were the source of the cDNA or gDNA that made up the material.

Germline lookup yields CDR1 ENHRY and CDR2 SYGVKD. V gave up 8 bases and J gave up 8 bases, with 15 bases separating them. The length of the CDR3 is 12 residues. Original handling: Scientists estimated how many nucleated cells there were by amplifying reference gene primers. The method was immunoSEQ multiplex PCR; TCRdb's version includes in-frame clones alone and lacks a portion of them. V and J calls plus clone size are reproduced from that table; the DNA served to infer D and trimming. The sample consists of over 20,000 clones, about four fifths of them appearing once. The J gene is TRBJ1-2, the V gene TRBV10-3, with TRBD1 as a possible D gene (5 bases). This TCR was recovered from a man over 45 with COVID-19, enrolled during active disease. The sequencing sample was made of peripheral blood. Here the CDR3 reads CAIPRWGQGYTF. CDR3 bases: TGTGCCATCCCCCGCTGGGGCCAGGGCTACACCTTC.